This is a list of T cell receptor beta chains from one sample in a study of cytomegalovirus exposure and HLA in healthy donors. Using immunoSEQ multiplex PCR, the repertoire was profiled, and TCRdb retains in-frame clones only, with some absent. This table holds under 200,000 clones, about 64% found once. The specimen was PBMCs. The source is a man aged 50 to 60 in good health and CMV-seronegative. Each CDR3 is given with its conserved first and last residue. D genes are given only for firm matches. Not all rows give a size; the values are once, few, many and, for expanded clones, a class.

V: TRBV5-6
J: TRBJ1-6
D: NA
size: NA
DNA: TGTGCCAGCAGCTTGGACCGCAGCTCCTATAATTCACCCCTCCACTTT
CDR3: CASSLDRSSYNSPLHF

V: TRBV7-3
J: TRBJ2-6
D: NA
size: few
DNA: TGTGCCAGCAGCTTTTTGGCATCTGGGGCCAACGTCCTGACTTTC
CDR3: CASSFLASGANVLTF

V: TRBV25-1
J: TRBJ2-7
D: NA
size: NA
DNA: TGTGCCAGCAGTTTGTGGCCCCACTACGAGCAGTACTTC
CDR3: CASSLWPHYEQYF

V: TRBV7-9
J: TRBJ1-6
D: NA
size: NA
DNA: TGTGCCAGCAGCGGGCAGGGGACCTATTCACCCCTCCACTTT
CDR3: CASSGQGTYSPLHF

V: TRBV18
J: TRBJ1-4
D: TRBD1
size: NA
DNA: TGTGCCAGCTCACCCCGACAGGGGGGGACTAATGAAAAACTGTTTTTT
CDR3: CASSPRQGGTNEKLFF

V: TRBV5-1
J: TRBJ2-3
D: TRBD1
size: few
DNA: TGCGCCAGCAGCGAGGACAGGGAGGCAGATACGCAGTATTTT
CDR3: CASSEDREADTQYF

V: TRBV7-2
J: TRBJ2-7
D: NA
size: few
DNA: TGTGCCAGCAGCTTAGCGAGGTCCTACGAGCAGTACTTC
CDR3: CASSLARSYEQYF

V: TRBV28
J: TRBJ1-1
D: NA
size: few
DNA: TGTGCCAGCAGTTTATTGGGTTCAGGGGCCTTCACTGAAGCTTTCTTT
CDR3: CASSLLGSGAFTEAFF

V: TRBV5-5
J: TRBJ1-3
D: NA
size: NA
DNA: TGTGCCAGCAGCTTCGTTCGGGTGTTCGCTGGAAACACCATATATTTT
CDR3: CASSFVRVFAGNTIYF

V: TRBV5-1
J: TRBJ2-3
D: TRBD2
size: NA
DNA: TGCGCCAGCAGCTTGGAACCAGCGGGGCGGGGAGATACGCAGTATTTT
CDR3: CASSLEPAGRGDTQYF

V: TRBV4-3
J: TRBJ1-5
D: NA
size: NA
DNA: TGCGCCAGCAGCCAAGACCCCGGGCGGGGACAGCCCCAGCATTTT
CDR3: CASSQDPGRGQPQHF

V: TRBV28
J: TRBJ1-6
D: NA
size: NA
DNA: TGTGCCAGCAGTTCGCCCACCCGACAGGACGGTAATTCACCCCTCCACTTT
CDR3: CASSSPTRQDGNSPLHF

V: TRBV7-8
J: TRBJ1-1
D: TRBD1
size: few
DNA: TGTGCCAGCAGCAACCGGGACAGGGGTTCGGACACTGAAGCTTTCTTT
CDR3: CASSNRDRGSDTEAFF

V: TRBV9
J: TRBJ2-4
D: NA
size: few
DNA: TGTGCCAGCAGCGCGAGGGGCAGGGAGGAAAACATTCAGTACTTC
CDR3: CASSARGREENIQYF

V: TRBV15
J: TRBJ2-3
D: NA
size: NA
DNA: TGTGCCACCAGAGGAGGGGGGGGAAGAGATACGCAGTATTTT
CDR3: CATRGGGGRDTQYF

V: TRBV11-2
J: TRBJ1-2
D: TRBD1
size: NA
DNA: TGTGCCAGCAGCTTAGTCCTACTCAGGGGGTACTATGGCTACACCTTC
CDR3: CASSLVLLRGYYGYTF

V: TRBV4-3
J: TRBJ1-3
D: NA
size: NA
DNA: TGCGCCAGCAGCCAAGATCTAGGCGCGCCCTCTGGAAACACCATATATTTT
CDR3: CASSQDLGAPSGNTIYF

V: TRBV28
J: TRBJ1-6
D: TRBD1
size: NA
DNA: TGTGCCAGCAGGCCCGGGACAGTAAATTCACCCCTCCACTTT
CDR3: CASRPGTVNSPLHF